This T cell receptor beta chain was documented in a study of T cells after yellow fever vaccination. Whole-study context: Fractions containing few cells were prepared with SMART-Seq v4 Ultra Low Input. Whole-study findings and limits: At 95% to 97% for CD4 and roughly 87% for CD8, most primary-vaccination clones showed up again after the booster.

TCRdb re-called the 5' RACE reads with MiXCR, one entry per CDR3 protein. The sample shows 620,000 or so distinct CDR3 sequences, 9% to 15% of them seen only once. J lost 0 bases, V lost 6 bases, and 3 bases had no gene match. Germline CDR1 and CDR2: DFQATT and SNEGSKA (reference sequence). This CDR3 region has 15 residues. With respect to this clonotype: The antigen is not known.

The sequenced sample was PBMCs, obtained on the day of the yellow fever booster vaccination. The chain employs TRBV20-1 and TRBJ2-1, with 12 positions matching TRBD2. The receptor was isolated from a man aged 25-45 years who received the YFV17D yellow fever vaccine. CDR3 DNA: TGCAGTGCCCCGACTAGCGGGAGCTCCTACAATGAGCAGTTCTTC. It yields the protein CSAPTSGSSYNEQFF.